This T cell receptor (beta chain) is from a study of T cell responses to AZD1222 COVID-19 vaccine. Across the study: Analyses pooled second doses at about 4 or about 12 weeks. Whole-study results and caveats: Spike-specific TCR breadth and depth both grew after two AZD1222 doses. Repertoire collection took place solely once the T cell response had peaked. Donors were largely white British and mainly female; clonal diversity was possibly underestimated.

This clone was seen once. The antigen remains unidentified. TCRdb's copy holds only in-frame clones and misses some; the assay was immunoSEQ multiplex PCR. The table shows 110,000 to 150,000 clones, with approximately 89% occurring only once. The CDR3 runs to 15 residues. The junction had 3 bases not matched to a gene; V was cut back by 0 bases and J by 4 bases. The germline CDR1 and CDR2 sequences are SGHRS and YFSETQ. The receptor comes from an adult in good health. This chain joins TRBV5-1 and TRBJ1-3; TRBD1 matches 8 bases. The sample consisted of peripheral blood, taken on day 0 of AZD1222 vaccination. CDR3 in amino acids: CASSLGAGGGNTIYF. CDR3 DNA: TGCGCCAGCAGCTTGGGGGCAGGGGGCGGAAACACCATATATTTT.